This T cell receptor beta chain was obtained from a study of blood T cell repertoires in COVID-19. Across the whole study: Whether acute or convalescent, the COVID-19 samples came from the United States, Italy and Spain. PBMCs, B-cell-depleted T cells, or T cells provided the cDNA or gDNA that made up the material.

The CDR3 is 13 residues long. The germline V gene encodes CDR1 LGHDT and CDR2 YNNKEL (reference sequence). Between the trimmed V and J ends, which lost 0 bases and 7 bases, there was a span of 9 bases. Source study methods: Cell counts per sample came from amplifying reference gene primers. The repertoire was sequenced with immunoSEQ multiplex PCR; TCRdb's copy has only in-frame clones and lacks some. V and J calls and clone size follow that table, whereas D and trimming were derived from the DNA. The sample lists approximately 450,000 clones, around nine tenths occurring once. The TCR originated in a woman aged 25 to 45 with acute or convalescent COVID-19. Sequenced: peripheral blood. V usage is TRBV3-1 (or the pseudogene TRBV3-2) and J usage is TRBJ1-2, with D unclear. As DNA, the CDR3 is TGTGCCAGCAGCCAAGATTATGAGTTTGGCTACACCTTC. It specifies CASSQDYEFGYTF.